Below, 12 T cell receptor beta chains from the same sample are listed, as sequenced in a study of blood T cells in healthy people across ages. A sample-barcoded 5' primer and a J-beta primer mix were used in a second PCR of roughly 6 to 11 cycles. MiXCR, applied by TCRdb to the 5' RACE reads, yields one record per CDR3 protein. The sample has approximately 580,000 distinct CDR3 sequences, about 24% seen once. The sample was also reused in another study, on T cells of mothers and their children.

The sample consisted of blood. All receptors derive from a boy aged 10-17 years in good health.

V and J are TRBV12-3 or TRBV12-4 and TRBJ1-1, with unresolved D. V lost 7 bases and J lost 0, with 9 bases in between. This CDR3 region has 13 residues. Written as DNA, the CDR3 is TGTGCCAGCAACCCCCGGATGAACACTGAAGCTTTCTTT. This gives the protein CASNPRMNTEAFF.

The chain combines TRBV20-1 with TRBJ2-1; TRBD2 agrees at 7 bases. The DNA end favors TRBJ2-5, so the J call may be wrong. Germline CDR1 and CDR2: DFQATT and SNEGSKA (reference sequence). This CDR3 contains 14 residues. In DNA, the CDR3 is TGCAGTGCTAGAGAAACGGGGGGTGGGGAGACCCAGTACTTC. Its translation: CSARETGGGETQYF.

The V and J genes are TRBV5-1 and TRBJ2-7, with D tentatively TRBD1 or TRBD2 (5 bases each). Germline CDR1 is SGHRS and CDR2 is YFSETQ. The CDR3 has 18 residues. With 0 bases removed from V and 7 bases from J, the gap between germline ends came to 26 bases. This chain's CDR3 is CASSLGRGDGLRTEEQYF. In DNA form, the CDR3 reads TGCGCCAGCAGCTTGGGACGGGGCGATGGACTGAGGACTGAAGAGCAGTACTTC.

This clonotype occurred a few times. The chain has TRBV5-1 and TRBJ1-2; TRBD1 might be the D (6 bases). The germline gives CDR1 SGHRS, CDR2 YFSETQ. The CDR3 runs to 13 residues. With 4 bases removed from V and 5 bases from J, the gap between germline ends came to 12 bases. CDR3 sequence reads: CASSRTVWYGYTF. CDR3 bases: TGCGCCAGCAGCAGGACAGTCTGGTATGGCTACACCTTC.

The V call is TRBV7-6, the J call TRBJ1-2; 7 bases map to TRBD1. V was clipped by 5 bases and J by 6 bases; unmatched bases: 9. Germline loops: CDR1 SGHVS, CDR2 FNYEAQ. The CDR3 contains 14 residues. Here the CDR3 reads CASSPDRAKDGYTF. CDR3 DNA: TGTGCCAGCAGCCCCGACAGGGCGAAGGATGGCTACACCTTC.

This clonotype has only a few counts. The J gene is TRBJ2-7, the V gene TRBV12-3 or TRBV12-4; 10 bases align to TRBD2. V was pared by 6 bases and J by 7 bases, with 9 bases of the junction left unmatched. The CDR3 loop spans 14 amino acids. The CDR3: CASSLGLAKGEQYF. The CDR3 region has the DNA TGTGCCAGCAGCCTGGGACTAGCGAAGGGGGAGCAGTACTTC.

In this sample, this clonotype turned up a few times. The chain combines TRBV7-3 with TRBJ2-1, with 10 nucleotides matching TRBD2. The germline V gene has CDR1 SGHTA and CDR2 FQGTGA. This CDR3 has 15 amino acids. V shed 5 bases and J 3 bases; nucleotides not matched to a gene: 4. CDR3 nucleotides: TGTGCCAGCAGCCACGGACTAGCGGACTACAATGAGCAGTTCTTC. Its protein is CASSHGLADYNEQFF. The full variable domain, completed using reference TRBV7-3 and TRBJ2-1, is GAGVSQTPSNKVTEKGKYVELRCDPISGHTALYWYRQSLGQGPEFLIYFQGTGAADDSGLPNDRFFAVRPEGSVSTLKIQRTERGDSAVYLCASSHGLADYNEQFFGPGTRLTVL.

The chain is built from TRBV9 and TRBJ2-7; 10 bases align to TRBD1. The CDR3 is 15 amino acids. From germline, CDR1 is SGDLS and CDR2 YYNGEE. Unmatched junction bases numbered 2, after V lost 0 bases and J lost 2 bases. CDR3 sequence reads: CASSVGDRGTYEQYF. The CDR3 DNA reads as TGTGCCAGCAGCGTAGGGGACAGGGGTACCTACGAGCAGTACTTC.

This clonotype occurred once. The chain recombines TRBV20-1 with TRBJ2-4; 12 bases align to TRBD2. Germline V lookup: CDR1 DFQATT, CDR2 SNEGSKA (reference sequence). V gave up 5 bases and J gave up 3 bases; unmatched junction bases: 8. The CDR3 is 16 amino acids. The CDR3 DNA follows: TGCAGTGCTCCTAGCGGGGGGGCGATGTTCAAAAACATTCAGTACTTC. Encoded protein: CSAPSGGAMFKNIQYF.

The gene calls are TRBV20-1 and TRBJ2-7; perhaps TRBD2 as D (6 bases). This CDR3 spans 15 amino acids. Germline assignment: CDR1 DFQATT and CDR2 SNEGSKA (reference sequence). V was pared by 0 bases and J by 0 bases, with 12 bases between. CDR3: CSARDGGSSSYEQYF. As DNA, the CDR3 is TGCAGTGCTAGAGACGGAGGGTCCTCCTCCTACGAGCAGTACTTC.

This chain joins TRBV4-3 and TRBJ1-6; D not certain. The CDR3 extends over 18 amino acids. The germline V and J ends were trimmed by 0 bases and 0 bases, with 12 bases remaining between them. Germline V gene lookup returns CDR1 LGHNA and CDR2 YSLEER. The CDR3 coding sequence is TGCGCCAGCAGCCAAGAGGGGAGATGGAGCTCCTATAATTCACCCCTCCACTTT. Translation gives CASSQEGRWSSYNSPLHF.

This chain links TRBV4-3 with TRBJ2-7; D is unclear. The CDR3 totals 15 residues. V was pared by 4 bases and J by 3 bases, with 16 bases between. Germline assignment: CDR1 LGHNA and CDR2 YSLEER. The CDR3 DNA sequence: TGCGCCAGCAGCCGTTCCAGCGTTCAGGTCTACGAGCAGTACTTC. It encodes CASSRSSVQVYEQYF.